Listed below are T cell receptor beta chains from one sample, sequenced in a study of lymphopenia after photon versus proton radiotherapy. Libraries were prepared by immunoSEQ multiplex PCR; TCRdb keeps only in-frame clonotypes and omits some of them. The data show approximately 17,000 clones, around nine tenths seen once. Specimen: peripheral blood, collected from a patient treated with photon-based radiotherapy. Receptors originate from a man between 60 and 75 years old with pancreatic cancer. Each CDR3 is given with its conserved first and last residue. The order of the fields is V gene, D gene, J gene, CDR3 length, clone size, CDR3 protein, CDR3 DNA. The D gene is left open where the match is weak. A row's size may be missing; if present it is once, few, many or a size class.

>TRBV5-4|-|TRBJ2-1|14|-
CASSSQDRDNEQFF
TGTGCCAGCAGCTCCCAGGACAGAGACAATGAGCAGTTCTTC
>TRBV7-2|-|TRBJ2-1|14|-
CASSSATGRQEQFF
TGTGCCAGCAGCTCCGCAACAGGCCGGCAAGAGCAGTTCTTC
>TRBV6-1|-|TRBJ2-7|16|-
CASSEASLDSSYEQYF
TGTGCCAGCAGTGAAGCGTCGCTTGATAGCTCCTACGAGCAGTACTTC
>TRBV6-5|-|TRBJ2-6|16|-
CASSYSQFSGANVLTF
TGTGCCAGCAGTTACTCTCAGTTTTCTGGGGCCAACGTCCTGACTTTC
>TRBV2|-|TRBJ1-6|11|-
CASSESSPLHF
TGTGCCAGCAGTGAAAGTTCACCCCTCCACTTT
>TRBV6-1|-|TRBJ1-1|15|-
CATGGSTGGFTEAFF
TGTGCCACCGGTGGATCTACAGGAGGTTTCACTGAAGCTTTCTTT
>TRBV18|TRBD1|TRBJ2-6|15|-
CASSSDRAGANVLTF
TGTGCCAGCTCATCCGACAGGGCTGGGGCCAACGTCCTGACTTTC
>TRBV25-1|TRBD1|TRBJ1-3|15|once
CASSATGVTGNTIYF
TGTGCCAGCAGTGCTACAGGGGTAACTGGAAACACCATATATTTT
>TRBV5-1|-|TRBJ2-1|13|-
CASSLTGVGRQFF
TGCGCCAGCAGCTTGACGGGGGTTGGACGGCAGTTCTTC
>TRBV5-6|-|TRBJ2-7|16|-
CASSLYPGLPTYEQYF
TGTGCCAGCAGCTTGTATCCCGGATTACCCACCTACGAGCAGTACTTC
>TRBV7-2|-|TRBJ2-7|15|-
CASSLETLGIHEQYF
TGTGCCAGCAGCTTAGAGACGCTCGGTATCCACGAGCAGTACTTC
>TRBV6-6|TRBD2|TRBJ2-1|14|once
CASRTSGGSWEQFF
TGTGCCAGCAGAACTAGCGGGGGGTCCTGGGAGCAGTTCTTC
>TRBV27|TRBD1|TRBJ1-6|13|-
CASSPTGGRPLHF
TGTGCCAGCAGTCCGACAGGGGGCCGACCCCTCCACTTT
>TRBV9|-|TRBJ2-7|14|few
CASSVAEGTYEQYF
TGTGCCAGCAGCGTAGCGGAGGGGACCTACGAGCAGTACTTC
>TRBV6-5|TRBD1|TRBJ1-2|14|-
CASSYTTGSYGYTF
TGTGCCAGCAGTTACACGACAGGGAGCTATGGCTACACCTTC
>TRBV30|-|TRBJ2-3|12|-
CAWNGGGDTQYF
TGTGCCTGGAATGGGGGGGGCGATACGCAGTATTTT
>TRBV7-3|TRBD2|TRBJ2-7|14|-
CASSLLRGNYEQYF
TGTGCCAGCAGCTTGTTGCGGGGGAACTACGAGCAGTACTTC
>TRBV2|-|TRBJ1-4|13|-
CASKQGQRGGLFF
TGTGCCAGCAAACAAGGGCAGCGAGGGGGACTGTTTTTT
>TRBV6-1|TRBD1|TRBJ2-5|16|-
CASSEGDRGRQETQYF
TGTGCCAGCAGTGAAGGGGACAGGGGTCGCCAAGAGACCCAGTACTTC
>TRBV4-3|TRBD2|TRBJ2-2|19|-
CASSQDLVAGGSNTGELFF
TGCGCCAGCAGCCAAGATCTTGTAGCGGGGGGATCGAACACCGGGGAGCTGTTTTTT
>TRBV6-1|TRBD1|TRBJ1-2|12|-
CASRGGGHGYTF
TGTGCCAGCAGGGGAGGGGGCCATGGCTACACCTTC
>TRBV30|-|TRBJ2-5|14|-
CAWSVGRGEYEQYF
TGTGCCTGGAGTGTCGGCAGGGGAGAGTATGAGCAGTACTTC
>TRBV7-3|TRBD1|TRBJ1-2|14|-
CASSLPPGGYGYTF
TGTGCCAGCAGCTTACCCCCAGGGGGCTACGGCTACACCTTC